This T cell receptor beta chain was identified during a study of T cell repertoires in cytomegalovirus infection. Broader study findings: Clonotypes of TCR beta that were HLA-C-restricted and CMV-specific dominated the ex vivo response.

This CDR3 comprises 14 residues. Germline V gives CDR1 SGHTA, CDR2 FQGNSA. From the reads, TCRdb called clonotypes with MiXCR, one entry per CDR3 protein. The sample consists of some 940,000 distinct CDR3 sequences, approximately 31% of them appearing once. For this clonotype: Its antigen is undetermined. One end of the junction does not line up with germline, which may come from a read error.

The chain carries TRBV7-2 and TRBJ1-2; 8 positions match TRBD1. Sequenced material: cultured CD8+ T cells from PBMCs, taken from culture after CMV antigen stimulation. This clonotype was obtained from a human donor in good health (CMV status not recorded). Some clones in this sample may be carry-over from other donors' samples. In nucleotides, the CDR3 is TGTGCCGGCAGCTTGACAGGGGTTGGCTATGGCTACACCTTC. Translating gives CAGSLTGVGYGYTF.